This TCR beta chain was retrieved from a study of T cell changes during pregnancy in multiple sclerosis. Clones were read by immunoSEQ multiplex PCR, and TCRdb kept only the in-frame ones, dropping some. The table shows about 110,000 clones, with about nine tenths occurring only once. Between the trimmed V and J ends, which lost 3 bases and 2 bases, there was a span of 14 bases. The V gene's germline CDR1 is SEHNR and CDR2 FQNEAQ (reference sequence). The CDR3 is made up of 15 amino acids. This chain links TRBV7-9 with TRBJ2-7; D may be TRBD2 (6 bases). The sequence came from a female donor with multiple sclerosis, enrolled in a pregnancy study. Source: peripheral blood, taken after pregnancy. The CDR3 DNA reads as TGTGCCAGCAGCTTGGGTAGCGGAGGGCCCTACGAGCAGTACTTC. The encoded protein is CASSLGSGGPYEQYF.